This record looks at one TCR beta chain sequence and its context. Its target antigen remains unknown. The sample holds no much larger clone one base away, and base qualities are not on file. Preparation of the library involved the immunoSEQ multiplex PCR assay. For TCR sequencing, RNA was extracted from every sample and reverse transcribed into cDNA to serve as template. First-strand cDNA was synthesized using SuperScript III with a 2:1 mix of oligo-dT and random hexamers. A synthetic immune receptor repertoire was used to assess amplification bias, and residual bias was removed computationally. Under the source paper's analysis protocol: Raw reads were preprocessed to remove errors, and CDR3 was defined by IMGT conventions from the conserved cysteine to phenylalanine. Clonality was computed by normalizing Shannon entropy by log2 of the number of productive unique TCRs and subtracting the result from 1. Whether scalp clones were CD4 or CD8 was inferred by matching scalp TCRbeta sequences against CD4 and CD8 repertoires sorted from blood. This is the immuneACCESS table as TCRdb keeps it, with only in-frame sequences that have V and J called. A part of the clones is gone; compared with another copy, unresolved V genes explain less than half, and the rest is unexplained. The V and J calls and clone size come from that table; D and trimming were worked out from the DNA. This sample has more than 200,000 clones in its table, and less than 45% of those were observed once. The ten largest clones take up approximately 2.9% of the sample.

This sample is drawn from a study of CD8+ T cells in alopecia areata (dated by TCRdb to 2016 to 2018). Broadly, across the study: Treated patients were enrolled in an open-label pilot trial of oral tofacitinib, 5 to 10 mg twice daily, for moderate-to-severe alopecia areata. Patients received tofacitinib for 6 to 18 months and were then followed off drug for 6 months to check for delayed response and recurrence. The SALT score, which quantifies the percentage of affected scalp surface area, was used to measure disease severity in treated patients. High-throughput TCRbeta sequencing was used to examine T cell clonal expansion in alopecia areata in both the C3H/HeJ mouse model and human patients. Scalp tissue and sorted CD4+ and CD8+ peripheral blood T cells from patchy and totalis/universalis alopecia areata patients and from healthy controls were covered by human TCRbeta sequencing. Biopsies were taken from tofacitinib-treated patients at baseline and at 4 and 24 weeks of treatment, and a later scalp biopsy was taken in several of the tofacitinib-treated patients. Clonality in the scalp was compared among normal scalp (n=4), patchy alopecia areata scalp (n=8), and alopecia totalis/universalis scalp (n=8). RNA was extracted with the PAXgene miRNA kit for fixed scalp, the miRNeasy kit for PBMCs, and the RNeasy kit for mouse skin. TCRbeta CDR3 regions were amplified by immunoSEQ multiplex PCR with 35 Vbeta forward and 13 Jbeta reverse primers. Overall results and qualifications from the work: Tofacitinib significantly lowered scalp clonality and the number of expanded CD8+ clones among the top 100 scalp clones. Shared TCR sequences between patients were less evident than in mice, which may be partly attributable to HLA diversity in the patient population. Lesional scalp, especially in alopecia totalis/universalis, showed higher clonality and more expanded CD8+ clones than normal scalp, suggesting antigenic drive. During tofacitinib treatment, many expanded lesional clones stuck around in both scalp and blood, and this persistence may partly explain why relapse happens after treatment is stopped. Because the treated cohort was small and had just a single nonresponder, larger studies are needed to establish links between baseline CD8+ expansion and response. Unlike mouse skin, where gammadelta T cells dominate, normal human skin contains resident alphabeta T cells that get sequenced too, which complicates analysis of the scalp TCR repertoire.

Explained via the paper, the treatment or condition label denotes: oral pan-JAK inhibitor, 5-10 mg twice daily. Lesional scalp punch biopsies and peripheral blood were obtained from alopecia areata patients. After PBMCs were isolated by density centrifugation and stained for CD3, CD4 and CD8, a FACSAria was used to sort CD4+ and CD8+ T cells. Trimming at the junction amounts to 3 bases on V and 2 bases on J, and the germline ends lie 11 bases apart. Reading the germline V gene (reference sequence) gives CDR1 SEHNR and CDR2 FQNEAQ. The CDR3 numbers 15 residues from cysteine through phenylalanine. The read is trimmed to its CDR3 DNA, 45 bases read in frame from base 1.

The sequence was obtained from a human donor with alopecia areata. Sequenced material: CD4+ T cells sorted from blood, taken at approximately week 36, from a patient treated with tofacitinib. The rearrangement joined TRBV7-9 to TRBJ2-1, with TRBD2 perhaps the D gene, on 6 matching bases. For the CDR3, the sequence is CASSFGGSTYNEQFF. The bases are TGTGCCAGCAGCTTTGGGGGGTCTACCTACAATGAGCAGTTCTTC. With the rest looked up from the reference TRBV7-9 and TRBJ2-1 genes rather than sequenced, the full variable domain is DTGVSQNPRHKITKRGQNVTFRCDPISEHNRLYWYRQTLGQGPEFLTYFQNEAQLEKSRLLSDRFSAERPKGSFSTLEIQRTEQGDSAMYLCASSFGGSTYNEQFFGPGTRLTVL.